Below, 9 T cell receptor beta chains from the same sample are listed, as sequenced in a study of blood T cell repertoires in COVID-19. Clones were sequenced by immunoSEQ multiplex PCR, and TCRdb holds only the in-frame ones, with some missing. The sample has about 330,000 clones; more than 90% are singletons. Specimen: PBMCs or T cells enriched from blood (not recorded which). The receptors derive from a woman in her 30s who had recovered from COVID-19.

CDR3 loop: CASSQGGGYEQYF. The CDR3 DNA is TGTGCCAGTAGTCAAGGGGGAGGGTACGAGCAGTACTTC. The V gene is TRBV19, the J gene TRBJ2-7; possible D gene TRBD2, 7 bases. The V end was cut by 5 bases, the J end by 4 bases, with 12 bases between. The CDR3 extends over 13 amino acids. Per the germline V gene, CDR1 is LNHDA and CDR2 is SQIVND (reference sequence).

The rearrangement links TRBV19 to TRBJ2-7, with 12 bases that match TRBD1. CDR1 is LNHDA and CDR2 is SQIVND in the germline V gene (reference sequence). Trimming took 11 bases from V and 5 from J; bases not matched to a gene: 10. The CDR3 contains 14 residues. The CDR3 coding sequence is TGTGCCTCCCGCCGGGGACAGGGGGCCGACGAGCAGTACTTC. Translating gives CASRRGQGADEQYF. Looking up the rest from reference TRBV19 and TRBJ2-7 gives the full variable domain: DGGITQSPKYLFRKEGQNVTLSCEQNLNHDAMYWYRQDPGQGLRLIYYSQIVNDFQKGDIAEGYSVSREKKESFPLTVTSAQKNPTAFYLCASRRGQGADEQYFGPGTRLTVT.

The V call is TRBV5-1, the J call TRBJ2-3, with TRBD1 matching over 11 bases. Germline loops: CDR1 SGHRS, CDR2 YFSETQ. After removal of 4 bases from V and 3 bases from J, the junction contained 10 bases not matched to a gene. This CDR3 spans 17 amino acids. CDR3 bases: TGCGCCAGCAGCCCACAGTTCGGACAGGGGGCGACAGATACGCAGTATTTT. As protein: CASSPQFGQGATDTQYF.

The V gene is TRBV11-3, the J gene TRBJ2-7; D ambiguous. The CDR3 consists of 13 residues. Germline CDR1 and CDR2: SGHNT and YENEEA. Trimming took 7 bases from V and 3 from J, leaving 13 bases between them. The DNA for the CDR3 is TGTGCCAGCACCTACGGCAGACTCTACGAGCAGTACTTC. It encodes CASTYGRLYEQYF.

This clone appeared a single time. The rearrangement uses TRBV12-3 or TRBV12-4 and TRBJ1-2; tentative D call: TRBD1 (6 bases). The CDR3 contains 13 residues. Trimming removed 6 bases from V and 3 bases from J, with 11 bases in between. CDR3: CASSSGQYYGYTF. CDR3 nucleotides: TGTGCCAGCAGCTCTGGACAGTACTATGGCTACACCTTC.

V is TRBV5-1 and J is TRBJ2-1, with 9 bases lining up with TRBD1. The CDR3 is 13 amino acids. The J segment lost 10 bases and the V segment lost 3 bases, leaving 5 bases of the junction unmatched. Germline CDR1 is SGHRS and CDR2 is YFSETQ. The CDR3 DNA is TGCGCCAGCAGCTGGAGACAGGGGGAGGAGCAGTTCTTC. It translates to CASSWRQGEEQFF.

This clone was seen more than once but under ten times. This chain's CDR3 is CASSPVGTGVTGELFF. The CDR3 DNA is TGTGCCAGCTCACCAGTCGGGACAGGGGTCACCGGGGAGCTGTTTTTT. The rearrangement joins TRBV18 to TRBJ2-2; 10 bases map to TRBD1. The ends lost 2 bases at V and 4 bases at J; junction bases unmatched: 4. Germline V gene data show CDR1 as KGHSH and CDR2 as LQKENI. This CDR3 is 16 amino acids long.

This clone appeared once. This chain links TRBV12-3 or TRBV12-4 with TRBJ1-2; D remains unclear. This CDR3 has 12 amino acids. The V end was cut by 3 bases, the J end by 5 bases, with 7 bases between. The CDR3 nucleotides are TGTGCCAGCAGTTTTGGGCAATATGGCTACACCTTC. As protein: CASSFGQYGYTF.

V usage is TRBV9 and J usage is TRBJ2-7, with 13 bases lining up with TRBD2. This CDR3 has 16 amino acids. Looked up from germline, CDR1 is SGDLS and CDR2 is YYNGEE. Trimming at V came to 0 bases and at J to 1 base, leaving 1 base not matched to a gene. For the CDR3, the DNA is TGTGCCAGCAGCGTAGGACTAGCGGGGGGATCCTACGAGCAGTACTTC. Translating gives CASSVGLAGGSYEQYF.